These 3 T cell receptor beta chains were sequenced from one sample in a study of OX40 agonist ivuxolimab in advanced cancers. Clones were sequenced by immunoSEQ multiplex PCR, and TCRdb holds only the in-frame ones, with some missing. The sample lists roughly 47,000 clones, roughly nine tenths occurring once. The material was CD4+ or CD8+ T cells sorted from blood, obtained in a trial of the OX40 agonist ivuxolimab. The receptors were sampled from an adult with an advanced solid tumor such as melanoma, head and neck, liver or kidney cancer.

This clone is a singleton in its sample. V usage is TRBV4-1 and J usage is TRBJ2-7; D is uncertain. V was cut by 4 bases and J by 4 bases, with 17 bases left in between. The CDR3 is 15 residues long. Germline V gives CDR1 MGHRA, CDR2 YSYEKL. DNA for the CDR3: TGCGCCAGCAGCCTCTTGGGGATGGGTGGTTACGAGCAGTACTTC. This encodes CASSLLGMGGYEQYF.

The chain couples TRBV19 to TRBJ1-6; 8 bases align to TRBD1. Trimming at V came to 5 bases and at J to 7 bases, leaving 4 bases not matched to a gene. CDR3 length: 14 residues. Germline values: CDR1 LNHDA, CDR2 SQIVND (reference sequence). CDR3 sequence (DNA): TGTGCCAGTAGTCGACAGGGGCTAAATTCACCCCTCCACTTT. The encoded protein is CASSRQGLNSPLHF.

CDR3 amino acids: CASSYHYEQYF. Written as DNA, the CDR3 is TGTGCCAGCAGTTACCACTACGAGCAGTACTTC. This chain links TRBV6-8 with TRBJ2-5, with D hard to call. With the DNA end fitting TRBJ2-7 better, the J assignment may be wrong. In germline, CDR1 is MNHGY, CDR2 SAAAGT. The length of the CDR3 is 11 residues.